This TCR beta chain stems from a study of blood T cell repertoires in COVID-19. The overall study: The cDNA or gDNA used as material had been derived from T cells, B-cell-depleted T cells, or PBMCs.

The protocol was immunoSEQ multiplex PCR, while the TCRdb copy is restricted to in-frame clones and leaves out a portion. The table lists about 35,000 clones, over 75% of them singletons. Germline CDR1 is MNHEY and CDR2 is SVGEGT. There are 15 residues in the CDR3. V lost 5 bases and J lost 4; bases outside the gene matches: 6. The sample taken for sequencing was peripheral blood. The chain couples TRBV6-2 or TRBV6-3 to TRBJ1-5; 9 nucleotides line up with TRBD1. The sequence derives from a human donor in a cohort sampled during active COVID-19. The CDR3 bases are TGTGCCAGCAGTCCCGGGACAGGGCTTAATCAGCCCCAGCATTTT. Its translation: CASSPGTGLNQPQHF.